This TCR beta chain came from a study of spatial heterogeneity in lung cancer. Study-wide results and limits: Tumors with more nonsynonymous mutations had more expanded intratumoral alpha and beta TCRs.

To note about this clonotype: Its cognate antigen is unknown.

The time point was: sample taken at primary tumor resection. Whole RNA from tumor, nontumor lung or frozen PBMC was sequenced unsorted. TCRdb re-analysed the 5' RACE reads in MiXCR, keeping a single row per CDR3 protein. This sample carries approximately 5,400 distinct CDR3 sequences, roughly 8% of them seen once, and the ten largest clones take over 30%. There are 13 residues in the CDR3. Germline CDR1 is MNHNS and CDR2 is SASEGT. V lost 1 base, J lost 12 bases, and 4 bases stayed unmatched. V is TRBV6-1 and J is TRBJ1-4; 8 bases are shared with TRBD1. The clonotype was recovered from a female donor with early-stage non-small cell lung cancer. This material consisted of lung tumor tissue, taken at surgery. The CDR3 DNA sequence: TGTGCCAGCAGTGAAGTGGGGACAGGAGAACTGTTTTTT. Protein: CASSEVGTGELFF.